This T cell receptor beta chain was recovered during a study of T cell repertoires in cytomegalovirus infection. This clonotype has at least ten counts. MiXCR, applied by TCRdb to the reads, yields one record per CDR3 protein. Among about 300,000 distinct CDR3 sequences listed, 9.6% were seen once. Germline lookup yields CDR1 SGHTA and CDR2 FQGNSA. The CDR3 consists of 20 residues. V lost 6 bases and J lost 2, with 31 bases in between. The chain couples TRBV7-2 to TRBJ1-2; maybe TRBD1 (5 bases). The clonotype originates from a human donor in good health (CMV status not recorded). Some clones in this sample may be carry-over from other donors' samples. Sequencing was performed on PBMCs. The CDR3 coding sequence is TGTGCCAGCAGGAATACCTCCGGGACGCCAAGGGCTTCCTCCAACTATGGCTACACCTTC. Translating it yields CASRNTSGTPRASSNYGYTF. Supplemented by reference TRBV7-2 and TRBJ1-2, the full variable domain reads GAGVSQSPSNKVTEKGKDVELRCDPISGHTALYWYRQSLGQGLEFLIYFQGNSAPDKSGLPSDRFSAERTGGSVSTLTIQRTQQEDSAVYLCASRNTSGTPRASSNYGYTFGSGTRLTVV.